This T cell receptor (beta chain) is drawn from a study of blood T cell repertoires in COVID-19 (TCRdb year 2020). As for the study more broadly: Samples from collaborators originated in the United States, Italy and Spain and spanned both the acute and convalescent phases of COVID-19. HLA class I and class II types, where available, came from metadata supplied by the sample provider rather than from assay-based typing. The material from the prospective study consisted of cDNA or gDNA derived from T cells, B-cell-depleted T cells, or PBMCs. The sample metadata nearly always contained a de-identified subject ID, COVID-19 status, age in years and sex. Samples were obtained from the ongoing ImmuneRACE study (first 160 participants) and from some 1,200 subjects provided by 6 global collaborators. The repertoires were released in a freely available public database intended as a resource for research on the immune response to SARS-CoV-2. Subjects who had been exposed to COVID-19, were actively infected with it, or had recovered from it provided the deeply sampled blood TCRbeta repertoires that made up the dataset. The investigation overall reported the following: The amount of clinical and demographic metadata varied by source and participant and was provided uncurated.

The immunoSEQ Assay, a bias-controlled multiplex PCR, was used to amplify TCRbeta CDR3 regions from genomic DNA. Turning to the authors' computational methods: The number of nucleated cells in each sample was estimated from the amplification of reference gene primers within the assay. Sequence reads were collapsed and filtered to measure the absolute abundance of every unique TCRbeta CDR3 rearrangement. For each sample, productive Simpson clonality was calculated as the square root of Simpson's diversity index over productive rearrangements. Imported from immuneACCESS, the table was reduced by TCRdb to in-frame sequences with V and J called. These copies leave out some clones; in studies compared against another copy, an unresolved V gene accounts for under half, and the cause of the remainder is not known. The V and J calls and clone size were taken over from that table, and D and trimming were inferred from the DNA. The sample yields around 140,000 clones; around 80% were counted once. 3.5% of the sample is in the top ten clones.

Samples from volunteer blood donors who had recovered from COVID-19 were contributed by a second Seattle source. Whole blood was collected in K2EDTA tubes by collaborating institutions according to the institutions' own protocols. Collaborator samples were shipped for TCRbeta analysis as frozen whole blood, isolated PBMCs, or DNA extracted from either sample type. This clone has only a few counts. Its binding antigen is unknown. No clone much larger than this one lies a single base away; base qualities are absent. The sample taken for sequencing was peripheral blood. The TCR sequence derives from a man aged 65 to 85 who had recovered from COVID-19.

The bases read TGTGCCAGCAGCGCCCTCGCGGGAGACACCCACGAGCAGTACTTC. Protein translation: CASSALAGDTHEQYF. The receptor chain draws on TRBV5-5 and TRBJ2-7, with 7 bases matching TRBD2. Relative to germline, V is missing 4 bases and J is missing 5 bases, with 12 bases of the junction outside any gene match. The cysteine opens and the phenylalanine closes a CDR3 of 15 amino acids. Only CDR3 DNA is held: 45 bases, read in frame from base 1. CDR1 and CDR2, looked up from the germline V gene (reference sequence), are SGHKS and YYEKEE.